This T cell receptor (beta chain) came from a study of T cell repertoires in cytomegalovirus infection. Overall study context: Epitope selection comprised recently identified HLA-C-restricted CMV epitopes and well-studied HLA-B-restricted CMV epitopes. From public TCR beta signatures came an indication of both CMV infection and matching HLA type.

This clonotype was found a few times. Its antigen is undetermined. MiXCR, run by TCRdb on the reads, gives a single entry per CDR3 protein. The sample carries 350,000 to 400,000 distinct CDR3 sequences, roughly 34% recorded once. Broader study findings: The ex vivo response was dominated by HLA-C-restricted CMV-specific TCR beta clonotypes. Based on cumulative public TCR beta family frequency, carriers of CMV plus the relevant HLA were identified.

This TCR was sampled from a human donor in good health (CMV status not recorded). Some clones in this sample may be carry-over from other donors' samples. The source material was cultured PBMCs, sampled from culture after CMV antigen stimulation.

CDR3 region: CASSPTSAGNIQYF. The CDR3 nucleotides read TGTGCCAGCAGCCCCACTAGTGCGGGAAACATTCAGTACTTC. The J gene is TRBJ2-4, the V gene TRBV12-3 or TRBV12-4; possible D gene TRBD2, 5 bases. Trimming stripped 6 bases from V and 6 bases from J, with 15 bases between. The CDR3 totals 14 residues.